The rows below give T cell receptor beta chains drawn from one sample of a study of T cells in localized non-small cell lung cancer. Clones were sequenced by immunoSEQ multiplex PCR, and TCRdb holds only the in-frame ones, with some missing. The data contain around 69,000 clones, roughly 90% of them singletons. The material sequenced was peripheral blood, taken before any cancer treatment. The receptor source for this set is a woman aged 35-75 years with stage I lung adenocarcinoma. Each CDR3 is given with its conserved first and last residue. A D gene is named only where the DNA matches it firmly. Not every row has a clone size; where given, it reads once, few, many or a size class.

j_call: TRBJ2-2
clone_size: NA
cdr3_length: 13
v_call: TRBV5-8
d_call: NA
cdr3_nt: TGTGCCAGCAGCTTGGGGGGTCCCGGGGAGCTGTTTTTT
cdr3_aa: CASSLGGPGELFF

j_call: TRBJ2-1
clone_size: NA
cdr3_length: 16
v_call: TRBV4-2
d_call: TRBD2
cdr3_nt: TGTGCCAGCAGCCAATCCGGGACTAGCTTCCACAATGAGCAGTTCTTC
cdr3_aa: CASSQSGTSFHNEQFF

j_call: TRBJ2-5
clone_size: NA
cdr3_length: 19
v_call: TRBV19
d_call: TRBD1
cdr3_nt: TGTGCCAGTAGTATAGAGGGCCAACGTCGGACAGGGGGCAGGGAGACCCAGTACTTC
cdr3_aa: CASSIEGQRRTGGRETQYF

j_call: TRBJ2-7
clone_size: NA
cdr3_length: 13
v_call: TRBV14
d_call: NA
cdr3_nt: TGTGCCAGCAGCCTGAACTTCGGGTACGAGCAGTACTTC
cdr3_aa: CASSLNFGYEQYF

j_call: TRBJ2-7
clone_size: NA
cdr3_length: 12
v_call: TRBV28
d_call: NA
cdr3_nt: TGTGCCAGCAGTTCGCGACTAGGCGAGCAGTACTTC
cdr3_aa: CASSSRLGEQYF

j_call: TRBJ2-1
clone_size: NA
cdr3_length: 15
v_call: TRBV18
d_call: TRBD1
cdr3_nt: TGTGCCAGCTCATCCCGGGACAGGCCTCTCAATGAGCAGTTCTTC
cdr3_aa: CASSSRDRPLNEQFF

j_call: TRBJ2-4
clone_size: NA
cdr3_length: 17
v_call: TRBV14
d_call: TRBD1
cdr3_nt: TGTGCCAGCAGCCAAGGAGCCGGACAGGGGCGAAAAAACATTCAGTACTTC
cdr3_aa: CASSQGAGQGRKNIQYF

j_call: TRBJ2-5
clone_size: NA
cdr3_length: 15
v_call: TRBV11-2
d_call: NA
cdr3_nt: TGTGCCAGCAGCTCGAGCCTAGACCGACAAGAGACCCAGTACTTC
cdr3_aa: CASSSSLDRQETQYF

j_call: TRBJ2-5
clone_size: once
cdr3_length: 12
v_call: TRBV19
d_call: NA
cdr3_nt: TGTGCCAGTAGTATAGATCGCGAGACCCAGTACTTC
cdr3_aa: CASSIDRETQYF

j_call: TRBJ2-5
clone_size: NA
cdr3_length: 15
v_call: TRBV5-4
d_call: TRBD1
cdr3_nt: TGTGCCAGCAGCCTGGACCAACAGGGGGGAGAGACCCAGTACTTC
cdr3_aa: CASSLDQQGGETQYF

j_call: TRBJ2-6
clone_size: NA
cdr3_length: 17
v_call: TRBV28
d_call: NA
cdr3_nt: TGTGCCAGCAGACGCCGTAAGGTCCTCTCTGGGGCCAACGTCCTGACTTTC
cdr3_aa: CASRRRKVLSGANVLTF

j_call: TRBJ1-1
clone_size: NA
cdr3_length: 15
v_call: TRBV18
d_call: TRBD1
cdr3_nt: TGTGCCAGCTCACCACCATCCGGACAGGGTCCTGAAGCTTTCTTT
cdr3_aa: CASSPPSGQGPEAFF

j_call: TRBJ2-3
clone_size: NA
cdr3_length: 16
v_call: TRBV19
d_call: TRBD1
cdr3_nt: TGTGCCAGTAGTACGTACAGGGGCCTGAGCACAGATACGCAGTATTTT
cdr3_aa: CASSTYRGLSTDTQYF

j_call: TRBJ2-3
clone_size: NA
cdr3_length: 14
v_call: TRBV19
d_call: NA
cdr3_nt: TGTGCCAGTAGTATGAGGCTAAGCACAGATACGCAGTATTTT
cdr3_aa: CASSMRLSTDTQYF

j_call: TRBJ1-3
clone_size: NA
cdr3_length: 15
v_call: TRBV5-6
d_call: TRBD1
cdr3_nt: TGTGCCAGCAGCGCCGGACAGGTGCTCGGAAACACCATATATTTT
cdr3_aa: CASSAGQVLGNTIYF

j_call: TRBJ1-2
clone_size: NA
cdr3_length: 15
v_call: TRBV6-6
d_call: TRBD1
cdr3_nt: TGTGCCAGCAGGCACACAGGGGGCGAAGGCTATGGCTACACCTTC
cdr3_aa: CASRHTGGEGYGYTF

j_call: TRBJ1-2
clone_size: NA
cdr3_length: 14
v_call: TRBV6-5
d_call: NA
cdr3_nt: TGTGCCAGCAGGGGGGCCAGGTTCGACTATGGCTACACCTTC
cdr3_aa: CASRGARFDYGYTF

j_call: TRBJ2-7
clone_size: NA
cdr3_length: 16
v_call: TRBV10-3
d_call: TRBD1
cdr3_nt: TGTGCCATCAGTGACTCGAGACAGGGGGGGACCTACGAGCAGTACTTC
cdr3_aa: CAISDSRQGGTYEQYF

j_call: TRBJ2-1
clone_size: NA
cdr3_length: 23
v_call: TRBV19
d_call: TRBD1
cdr3_nt: TGTGCCAGTAGCGGGACAGGGAGACTAGATCGGGCTACTTCCTGGAGCTCCTACAATGAGCAGTTCTTC
cdr3_aa: CASSGTGRLDRATSWSSYNEQFF

j_call: TRBJ1-2
clone_size: NA
cdr3_length: 14
v_call: TRBV30
d_call: NA
cdr3_nt: TGTGCCTGGAGTCTCGGACAGACGTCCTATGGCTACACCTTC
cdr3_aa: CAWSLGQTSYGYTF

j_call: TRBJ1-4
clone_size: NA
cdr3_length: 14
v_call: TRBV27
d_call: NA
cdr3_nt: TGTGCCAGCAGTTTATCGACCCGCCGGGAAAAACTGTTTTTT
cdr3_aa: CASSLSTRREKLFF

j_call: TRBJ1-2
clone_size: NA
cdr3_length: 12
v_call: TRBV28
d_call: NA
cdr3_nt: TGTGCCCACTCGGCAGGGAACTATGGCTACACCTTC
cdr3_aa: CAHSAGNYGYTF

j_call: TRBJ1-2
clone_size: NA
cdr3_length: 15
v_call: TRBV18
d_call: NA
cdr3_nt: TGTGCCAGCTCACCCCAGGGAATACCCGACTATGGCTACACCTTC
cdr3_aa: CASSPQGIPDYGYTF

j_call: TRBJ2-2
clone_size: few
cdr3_length: 14
v_call: TRBV5-1
d_call: NA
cdr3_nt: TGCGCCAGCAGCTTGATTGGCGGGACCGGGGAGCTGTTTTTT
cdr3_aa: CASSLIGGTGELFF

j_call: TRBJ1-2
clone_size: NA
cdr3_length: 13
v_call: TRBV28
d_call: NA
cdr3_nt: TGTGCCAGCAGTTTTGGAAGGGGGAGAGGCTACACCTTC
cdr3_aa: CASSFGRGRGYTF

j_call: TRBJ2-5
clone_size: NA
cdr3_length: 14
v_call: TRBV5-4
d_call: TRBD2
cdr3_nt: TGTGCCAGCAGCCCAGCGGGGGGTCAAGAGACCCAGTACTTC
cdr3_aa: CASSPAGGQETQYF

j_call: TRBJ2-2
clone_size: NA
cdr3_length: 18
v_call: TRBV7-7
d_call: NA
cdr3_nt: TGTGCCAGCAGCAAGGAGGCCGGTGGCAGGGTGAACACCGGGGAGCTGTTTTTT
cdr3_aa: CASSKEAGGRVNTGELFF

j_call: TRBJ1-5
clone_size: few
cdr3_length: 18
v_call: TRBV7-8
d_call: TRBD1
cdr3_nt: TGTGCCAGCAGCTCCGGGACAGGGACGATATTTAGCAATCAGCCCCAGCATTTT
cdr3_aa: CASSSGTGTIFSNQPQHF

j_call: TRBJ1-6
clone_size: NA
cdr3_length: 15
v_call: TRBV5-6
d_call: NA
cdr3_nt: TGTGCCAGCAGCTTAGGACAAGGCTATAATTCACCCCTCCACTTT
cdr3_aa: CASSLGQGYNSPLHF

j_call: TRBJ2-1
clone_size: NA
cdr3_length: 14
v_call: TRBV7-9
d_call: NA
cdr3_nt: TGTGCCAGCAGCGGATGGACAGAAACGGATGAGCAGTTCTTC
cdr3_aa: CASSGWTETDEQFF

j_call: TRBJ2-3
clone_size: few
cdr3_length: 18
v_call: TRBV2
d_call: TRBD2
cdr3_nt: TGTGCCAGCAGCCCCGCCGCTAGCGGGGGGGCTAGCACAGATACGCAGTATTTT
cdr3_aa: CASSPAASGGASTDTQYF

j_call: TRBJ2-2
clone_size: NA
cdr3_length: 17
v_call: TRBV4-3
d_call: TRBD2
cdr3_nt: TGCGCCAGCAGCCAAGGAGATAGCGGGGGTAACACCGGGGAGCTGTTTTTT
cdr3_aa: CASSQGDSGGNTGELFF

j_call: TRBJ1-1
clone_size: NA
cdr3_length: 13
v_call: TRBV6-5
d_call: NA
cdr3_nt: TGTGCCAGCAGTTCATATACCAACACTGAAGCTTTCTTT
cdr3_aa: CASSSYTNTEAFF

j_call: TRBJ1-4
clone_size: NA
cdr3_length: 15
v_call: TRBV5-1
d_call: NA
cdr3_nt: TGCGCCAGCAGCAAGGAGGGTAGTCCTAATGAAAAACTGTTTTTT
cdr3_aa: CASSKEGSPNEKLFF

j_call: TRBJ1-1
clone_size: NA
cdr3_length: 14
v_call: TRBV7-2
d_call: NA
cdr3_nt: TGTGCCAGCAGCGCTGGGAGGGCGAACACTGAAGCTTTCTTT
cdr3_aa: CASSAGRANTEAFF

j_call: TRBJ2-1
clone_size: once
cdr3_length: 15
v_call: TRBV7-9
d_call: TRBD2
cdr3_nt: TGTGCCAGCAGCTTAGGGACTAGCGGGAGCAATGAGCAGTTCTTC
cdr3_aa: CASSLGTSGSNEQFF

j_call: TRBJ1-2
clone_size: NA
cdr3_length: 15
v_call: TRBV19
d_call: TRBD1
cdr3_nt: TGTGCCAGTAGTACGACAGGGGGCAAACTCTATGGCTACACCTTC
cdr3_aa: CASSTTGGKLYGYTF

j_call: TRBJ1-3
clone_size: NA
cdr3_length: 15
v_call: TRBV18
d_call: NA
cdr3_nt: TGTGCCAGCTCACCGTTTGGAAGTTCTGGAAACACCATATATTTT
cdr3_aa: CASSPFGSSGNTIYF